This entry describes one TCR beta chain. Its antigen is not identified. This CDR3 spans 15 amino acids. The germline gives CDR1 DFQATT, CDR2 SNEGSKA (reference sequence). V gave up 6 bases and J gave up 4 bases; unmatched junction bases: 6. Per-sample PBMC isolation yielded at least 6.5 million cells. These data are taken from a study of blood T cells in healthy people across ages. Alongside a J-beta primer mix, a sample-barcoded 5' primer served in a second PCR lasting roughly 6 to 11 cycles. TCRdb independently ran MiXCR on the 5' RACE reads; one entry per CDR3 protein. The data show 700,000 to 950,000 distinct CDR3 sequences, 58% seen once. Overall study results and limits: Researchers report that TCR beta diversity correlated strongly with naive T cell percentage. Per million T cells, the diversity of TCR beta decreased roughly linearly as age advanced. Unsorted PBMCs prevented conclusive naive versus antigen-experienced comparison.

Material: blood. The origin of this receptor is a young man in good health. This chain connects TRBV20-1 to TRBJ2-3; 14 positions match TRBD2. The CDR3 is CSATKGLAGADTQYF. CDR3 DNA: TGCAGTGCCACGAAGGGACTAGCGGGAGCAGATACGCAGTATTTT.